This T cell receptor (beta chain) originates from a study of graft-versus-host responses after intestinal transplantation. Across the study: Following induction with anti-thymocyte globulin, all recipients were given tacrolimus and steroids for three to four years.

By share, this clone ranks as medium-sized. The CDR3 is made up of 15 amino acids. The germline gives CDR1 ENHRY, CDR2 SYGVKD. V lost 4 bases to trimming and J lost 0 bases, with 13 bases between them. General study findings and limits: Early post-transplant HvG declines showed an association with peak circulating GvH clone levels. Some GvH clones were seen earlier in gut or blood, suggesting intestinal origin.

Profiling relied on immunoSEQ multiplex PCR, and the TCRdb table lists in-frame clones only, not all of them. Of fewer than 20,000 clones in the sample, over 35% were seen once. The chain combines TRBV10-3 with TRBJ2-7, with D tentatively TRBD2 (5 bases). The sequence came from a human patient who received an intestinal transplant. Material: alloreactive CD4+ T cells from a mixed lymphocyte reaction culture, obtained before intestinal transplant. Described subset: CFSE-low proliferating T cells sorted from approximately six-day pre-transplant mixed lymphocyte reaction (GvH or HvG direction). The chain's CDR3 is CAISGTGPSSYEQYF. The CDR3, as DNA: TGTGCCATCAGTGGGACTGGCCCGAGCTCCTACGAGCAGTACTTC.